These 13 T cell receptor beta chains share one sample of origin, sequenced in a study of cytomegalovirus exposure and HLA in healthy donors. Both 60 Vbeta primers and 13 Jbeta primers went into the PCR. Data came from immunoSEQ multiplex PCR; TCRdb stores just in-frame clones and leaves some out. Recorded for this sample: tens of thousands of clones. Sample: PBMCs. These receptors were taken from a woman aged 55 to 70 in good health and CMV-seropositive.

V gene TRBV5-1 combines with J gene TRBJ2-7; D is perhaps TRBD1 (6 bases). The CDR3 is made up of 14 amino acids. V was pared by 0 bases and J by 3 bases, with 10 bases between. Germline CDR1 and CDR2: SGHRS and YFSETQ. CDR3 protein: CASSLAQGLYEQYF. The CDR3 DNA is TGCGCCAGCAGCTTGGCCCAGGGGCTCTACGAGCAGTACTTC.

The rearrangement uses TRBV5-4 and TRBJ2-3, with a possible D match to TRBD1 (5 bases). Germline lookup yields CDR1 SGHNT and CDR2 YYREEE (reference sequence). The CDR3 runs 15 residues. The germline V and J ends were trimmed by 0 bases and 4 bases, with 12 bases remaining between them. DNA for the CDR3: TGTGCCAGCAGCTTGGGTGGGGCTGGAGCAGATACGCAGTATTTT. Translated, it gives CASSLGGAGADTQYF.

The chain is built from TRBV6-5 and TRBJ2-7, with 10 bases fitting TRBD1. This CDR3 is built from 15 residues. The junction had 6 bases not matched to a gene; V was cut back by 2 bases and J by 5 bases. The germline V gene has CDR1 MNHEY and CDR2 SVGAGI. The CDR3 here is CASSYRDRGLDEQYF. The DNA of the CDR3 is TGTGCCAGCAGTTACCGGGACAGGGGTCTCGACGAGCAGTACTTC.

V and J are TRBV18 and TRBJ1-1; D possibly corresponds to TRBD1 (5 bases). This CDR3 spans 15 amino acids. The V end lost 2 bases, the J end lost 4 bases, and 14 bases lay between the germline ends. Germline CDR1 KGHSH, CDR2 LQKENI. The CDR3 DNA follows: TGTGCCAGCTCACCAATAGGCGGGGCCGGCACTGAAGCTTTCTTT. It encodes CASSPIGGAGTEAFF.

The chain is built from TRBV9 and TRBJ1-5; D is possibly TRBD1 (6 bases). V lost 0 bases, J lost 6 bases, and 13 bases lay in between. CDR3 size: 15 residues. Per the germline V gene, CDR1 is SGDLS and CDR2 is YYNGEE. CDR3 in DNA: TGTGCCAGCAGCGTAGGGAACAGGGAAGGTCAGCCCCAGCATTTT. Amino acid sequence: CASSVGNREGQPQHF.

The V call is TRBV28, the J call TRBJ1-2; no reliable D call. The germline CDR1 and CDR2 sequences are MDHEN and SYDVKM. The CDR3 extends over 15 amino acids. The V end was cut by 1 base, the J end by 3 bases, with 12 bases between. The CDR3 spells CASSLSTAPYYGYTF. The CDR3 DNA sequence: TGTGCCAGCAGTTTATCCACAGCCCCCTACTATGGCTACACCTTC.

CDR3 amino acids: CAISETGYYGYTF. The CDR3 bases are TGTGCCATCAGTGAGACAGGATACTATGGCTACACCTTC. The chain couples TRBV10-3 to TRBJ1-2; TRBD1 is a possible D gene (5 bases). CDR1 is ENHRY and CDR2 is SYGVKD in the germline V gene. Trimming took 2 bases from V and 3 from J, leaving 7 bases between them. There are 13 residues in the CDR3.

CDR3 nucleotides: TGTGCCGGAGAGAGTAACAGGGTTGGCTACACCTTC. Protein sequence: CAGESNRVGYTF. The chain joins TRBV2 to TRBJ1-2, with D possibly matching TRBD1 (6 bases). Germline lookup yields CDR1 SNHLY and CDR2 FYNNEI. The CDR3 runs 12 residues. Trimming stripped 11 bases from V and 7 bases from J, with 17 bases between.

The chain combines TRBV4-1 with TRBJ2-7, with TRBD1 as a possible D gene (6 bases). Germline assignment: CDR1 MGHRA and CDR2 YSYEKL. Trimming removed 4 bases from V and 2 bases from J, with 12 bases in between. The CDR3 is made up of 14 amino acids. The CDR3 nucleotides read TGCGCCAGCAGCCTGAGACAGGAGGCCTACGAGCAGTACTTC. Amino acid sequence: CASSLRQEAYEQYF.

The CDR3 region is CASSVAGTIPQETQYF. CDR3 in DNA: TGTGCCAGCAGCGTAGCCGGGACAATCCCCCAAGAGACCCAGTACTTC. The chain uses TRBV9 and TRBJ2-5, with D tentatively TRBD1 (6 bases). The CDR3 sequence is 16 residues long. Germline V lookup: CDR1 SGDLS, CDR2 YYNGEE. Trimming took 0 bases from V and 1 from J, leaving 13 bases between them.

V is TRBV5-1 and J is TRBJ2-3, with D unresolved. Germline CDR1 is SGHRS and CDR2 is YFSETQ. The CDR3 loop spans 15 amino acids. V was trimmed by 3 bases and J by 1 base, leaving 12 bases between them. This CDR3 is CASSSLPRRTDTQYF. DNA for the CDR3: TGCGCCAGCAGCTCCCTTCCTAGACGCACAGATACGCAGTATTTT.

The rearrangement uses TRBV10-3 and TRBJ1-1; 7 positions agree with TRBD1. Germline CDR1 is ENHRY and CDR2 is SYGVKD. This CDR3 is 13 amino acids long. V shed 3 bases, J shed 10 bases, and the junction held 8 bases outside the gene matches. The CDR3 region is CAISEDRTGLAFF. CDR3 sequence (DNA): TGTGCCATCAGTGAAGATCGGACAGGTCTAGCTTTCTTT.

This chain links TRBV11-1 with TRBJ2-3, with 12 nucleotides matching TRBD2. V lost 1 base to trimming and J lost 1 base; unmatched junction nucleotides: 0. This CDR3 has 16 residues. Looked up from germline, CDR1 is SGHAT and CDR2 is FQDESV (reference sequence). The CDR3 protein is CASSLGTSGGTDTQYF. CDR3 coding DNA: TGTGCCAGCAGCTTAGGGACTAGCGGGGGCACAGATACGCAGTATTTT.